Listed here are 22 T cell receptor beta chains from one sample, sequenced in a study of T cell repertoires in cytomegalovirus infection. These TCRs' antigens remain unknown. MiXCR, run by TCRdb on the reads, gives a single entry per CDR3 protein. This table holds hundreds of thousands of distinct CDR3 sequences, about 30% found once. The material was cultured PBMCs, obtained from culture after CMV antigen stimulation. The receptor source for this set is a human donor in good health (CMV status not recorded). Some clones in this sample may be carry-over from other donors' samples.

V is TRBV18 and J is TRBJ2-1; D is tentatively TRBD1 or TRBD2 (6 bases each). The CDR3 loop spans 12 amino acids. CDR1 KGHSH and CDR2 LQKENI come from the germline V gene. This CDR3 reads CGGGSSYNEQFF. The CDR3 DNA reads TGTGGAGGGGGGAGCTCCTACAATGAGCAGTTCTTC.

There are a few counts of this clonotype. The V gene is TRBV2, the J gene TRBJ2-1, with D perhaps TRBD1 (6 bases). The CDR3 has 14 residues. V was pared by 8 bases and J by 3 bases, with 14 bases between. The germline gives CDR1 SNHLY, CDR2 FYNNEI. The CDR3 protein is CASYRVPIYNEQFF. CDR3 bases: TGTGCCAGCTACAGGGTCCCCATCTACAATGAGCAGTTCTTC.

The chain has TRBV7-9 and TRBJ2-1; 9 bases map to TRBD2. Germline V gene lookup returns CDR1 SEHNR and CDR2 FQNEAQ (reference sequence). J was trimmed by 6 bases and V by 7 bases; bases with no gene match: 7. The CDR3 has 14 residues. For the CDR3, the DNA is TGTGCCAGCATTCGGCGGGGGGGCGGCAATGAGCAGTTCTTC. This encodes CASIRRGGGNEQFF.

This clonotype was observed a handful of times. J is TRBJ1-3 and V is TRBV4-2, with D tentatively TRBD1 (6 bases). The CDR3 consists of 16 residues. The ends were cut back, 5 bases at V and 4 bases at J, with 18 bases in the middle. Per the germline V gene, CDR1 is LGHNA and CDR2 is YNFKEQ. CDR3 in amino acids: CASSISFRDNGNTIYF. The CDR3 region has the DNA TGTGCCAGCAGCATTAGCTTCCGGGACAACGGAAACACCATATATTTT.

The V gene is TRBV20-1, the J gene TRBJ2-3; weak D call: TRBD2 (6 bases). Trimming removed 3 bases from V and 3 bases from J, with 13 bases in between. This CDR3 contains 14 residues. Germline assignment: CDR1 DFQATT and CDR2 SNEGSKA (reference sequence). CDR3 nucleotide sequence: TGCAGTGCTAGCGGGAGCCGTAGAACAGATACGCAGTATTTT. Amino acid sequence: CSASGSRRTDTQYF.

The gene calls are TRBV7-2 and TRBJ1-2; unclear D gene. The CDR3 has 14 amino acids. CDR1 is SGHTA, CDR2 FQGNSA, per germline. The V gene lost 2 bases and the J gene lost 7 bases, with 14 bases spanning the gap. CDR3 nucleotides: TGTGCCAGCAGCTTACGGAGGACGGTGATTGGCTACACCTTC. Its protein is CASSLRRTVIGYTF.

The chain joins TRBV20-1 to TRBJ2-3; D gene unclear. The V gene lost 5 bases and the J gene lost 5 bases, with 8 bases spanning the gap. The germline gives CDR1 DFQATT, CDR2 SNEGSKA (reference sequence). The CDR3 loop spans 11 amino acids. Here the CDR3 DNA reads TGCAGTGCTTCATGGGTAGATACGCAGTATTTT. Translation: CSASWVDTQYF.

The chain joins TRBV4-2 to TRBJ2-1, with D uncertain. Trimming pared 2 bases from V and 0 bases from J, leaving 8 bases between. Germline values: CDR1 LGHNA, CDR2 YNFKEQ. The CDR3 loop spans 15 amino acids. The CDR3 sequence is CASSQSLRSYNEQFF. The CDR3 bases are TGTGCCAGCAGCCAAAGTCTTCGCTCCTACAATGAGCAGTTCTTC.

This clonotype occurred a few times. The chain uses TRBV7-8 and TRBJ2-7; 8 positions match TRBD2. Germline values: CDR1 SGHVS, CDR2 FQNEAQ. With V trimmed by 6 bases and J by 6 bases, 7 bases remained unmatched. The CDR3 loop spans 13 amino acids. Here the CDR3 DNA reads TGTGCCAGCAGTTATCACGCGGGAGGCGAGCAGTACTTC. This sequence encodes CASSYHAGGEQYF. The variable domain in full, completed from reference TRBV7-8 and TRBJ2-7, reads GAGVSQSPRYKVAKRGQDVALRCDPISGHVSLFWYQQALGQGPEFLTYFQNEAQLDKSGLPSDRFFAERPEGSVSTLKIQRTQQEDSAVYLCASSYHAGGEQYFGPGTRLTVT.

This chain connects TRBV7-9 to TRBJ2-5, with D perhaps TRBD1 (5 bases). This CDR3 has 18 residues. Germline V gene data show CDR1 as SEHNR and CDR2 as FQNEAQ (reference sequence). Deletions cut 5 bases from V and 2 bases from J, with 24 bases between. Written as DNA, the CDR3 is TGTGCCAGCAGCCCGTATGGACCCGATTTGGACATACAAGAGACCCAGTACTTC. Protein: CASSPYGPDLDIQETQYF.

This clonotype was seen a handful of times. The gene calls are TRBV3-1 and TRBJ2-5; 10 bases agree with TRBD1. Germline CDR1 and CDR2: LGHDT and YNNKEL (reference sequence). The J segment lost 4 bases and the V segment lost 5 bases, leaving 4 bases of the junction unmatched. The CDR3 is 14 residues long. CDR3 sequence (DNA): TGTGCCAGCAGCTCCGGACAGGGGGGAGAGACCCAGTACTTC. Residues: CASSSGQGGETQYF.

In its sample, this clonotype was seen many times. The chain's CDR3 is CASSQIWQPKYF. DNA of the CDR3: TGTGCCAGCAGCCAAATATGGCAACCCAAGTACTTC. This sequence joins TRBV7-8 and TRBJ2-4; D remains ambiguous. CDR1 is SGHVS, CDR2 FQNEAQ, per germline. This CDR3 is built from 12 residues. V dropped 5 bases and J dropped 14 bases, with 16 bases sitting between them.

The rearrangement joins TRBV20-1 to TRBJ2-7; TRBD1 is a possible D gene (5 bases). V was shortened by 0 bases and J by 5 bases, with 17 bases between the two germline ends. The CDR3 runs to 15 residues. Germline values: CDR1 DFQATT, CDR2 SNEGSKA (reference sequence). CDR3 nucleotide sequence: TGCAGTGCTAGAGAAAGGACACGCCAGGGCCACGAGCAGTACTTC. Translating it yields CSARERTRQGHEQYF.

The chain couples TRBV18 to TRBJ2-3; no firm D call. With 4 bases removed from V and 6 bases from J, the gap between germline ends came to 11 bases. This CDR3 comprises 13 residues. Germline V gene sequence: CDR1 KGHSH, CDR2 LQKENI. CDR3 loop: CASSLRHGDTQYF. The CDR3 nucleotides are TGTGCCAGCTCACTACGTCATGGGGATACGCAGTATTTT.

The chain links TRBV5-1 to TRBJ2-1, with a weak D call TRBD2 (9 bases). V was pared by 0 bases and J by 10 bases, with 20 bases between. The CDR3 length is 16 residues. Germline CDR1 is SGHRS and CDR2 is YFSETQ. Here the CDR3 DNA reads TGCGCCAGCAGCTTGGCCATAAGCGGGAGGACAGGGGAGCAGTTCTTC. Residues: CASSLAISGRTGEQFF.

Only a few counts were recorded for this clonotype. J is TRBJ2-7 and V is TRBV7-8; D possibly corresponds to TRBD2 (6 bases). V dropped 6 bases and J dropped 2 bases, with 17 bases sitting between them. The germline CDR1 and CDR2 sequences are SGHVS and FQNEAQ. The CDR3 length is 15 residues. CDR3 sequence: CASRGFSSGAYEQYF. In DNA, the CDR3 is TGTGCCAGCAGGGGGTTTAGTAGCGGAGCCTACGAGCAGTACTTC.

In its sample, this clonotype was seen a few times. The V and J genes are TRBV12-3 or TRBV12-4 and TRBJ2-1; D is perhaps TRBD1 or TRBD2 (6 bases each). Trimming left V 6 bases short and J 10 bases short, with 28 bases between. CDR3 size: 17 residues. CDR3: CASRRGQGALRESEQFF. CDR3 in DNA: TGTGCCAGCAGACGGGGGCAGGGAGCCCTCCGGGAGTCGGAGCAGTTCTTC.

This clonotype was seen more than once but under ten times. The chain joins TRBV11-3 to TRBJ2-1, with 7 positions matching TRBD1. The germline CDR1 and CDR2 sequences are SGHNT and YENEEA. This CDR3 contains 15 residues. The junction had 9 bases not matched to a gene; V was cut back by 1 base and J by 9 bases. DNA of the CDR3: TGTGCCAGCAGCTTAGGCCAGGGGGTGCTCGGTGAGCAGTTCTTC. This translates into CASSLGQGVLGEQFF.

This sequence joins TRBV20-1 and TRBJ1-1, with TRBD1 identical over 8 bases. This CDR3 is 15 amino acids long. V lost 3 bases and J lost 0; bases outside the gene matches: 6. Germline V gene sequence: CDR1 DFQATT, CDR2 SNEGSKA (reference sequence). In nucleotides, the CDR3 is TGCAGTGCTAGCCCCTCGGGACAGGTGAACACTGAAGCTTTCTTT. Its translation is CSASPSGQVNTEAFF.

J is TRBJ1-1 and V is TRBV20-1; 7 bases fit TRBD1. CDR1 and CDR2 (germline): DFQATT, SNEGSKA (reference sequence). The CDR3 consists of 15 residues. V lost 3 bases and J lost 6; bases outside the gene matches: 13. In DNA, the CDR3 is TGCAGTGCTAGGGAAGACAGGGCCCGTTATCCTGAAGCTTTCTTT. It encodes CSAREDRARYPEAFF.

This clonotype was found a few times. The gene calls are TRBV7-9 and TRBJ2-2, with 10 bases lining up with TRBD2. V shed 5 bases and J 6 bases; nucleotides not matched to a gene: 6. Germline values: CDR1 SEHNR, CDR2 FQNEAQ (reference sequence). The CDR3 contains 15 residues. For the CDR3, the DNA is TGTGCCAGCAGCCCATCGCTAGCGGGAGCCGGGGAGCTGTTTTTT. It is translated as CASSPSLAGAGELFF.

This clonotype was observed a handful of times. The chain employs TRBV4-2 and TRBJ1-1; a weak D match, TRBD1 (5 bases). Per the germline V gene, CDR1 is LGHNA and CDR2 is YNFKEQ. Trimming stripped 0 bases from V and 2 bases from J, with 13 bases between. The CDR3 runs 16 residues. CDR3 region: CASSQDPGTVNTEAFF. CDR3 in DNA: TGTGCCAGCAGCCAAGATCCCGGGACGGTTAACACTGAAGCTTTCTTT.